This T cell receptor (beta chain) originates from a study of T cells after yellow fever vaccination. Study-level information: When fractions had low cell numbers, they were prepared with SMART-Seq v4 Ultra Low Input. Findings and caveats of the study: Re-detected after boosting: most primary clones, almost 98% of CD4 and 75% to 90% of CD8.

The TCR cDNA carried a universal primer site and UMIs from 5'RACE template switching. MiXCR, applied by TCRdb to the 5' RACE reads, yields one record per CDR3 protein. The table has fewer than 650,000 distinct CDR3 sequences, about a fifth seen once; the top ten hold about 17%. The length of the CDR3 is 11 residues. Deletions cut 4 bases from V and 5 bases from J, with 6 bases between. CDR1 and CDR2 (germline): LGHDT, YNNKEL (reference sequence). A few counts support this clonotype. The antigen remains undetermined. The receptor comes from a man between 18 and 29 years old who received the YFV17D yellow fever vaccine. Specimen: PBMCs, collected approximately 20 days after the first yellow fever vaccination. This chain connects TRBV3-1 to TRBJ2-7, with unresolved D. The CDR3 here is CASSRRDEQYF. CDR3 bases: TGTGCCAGCAGCCGTCGAGACGAGCAGTACTTC.